The subject of this entry is one T cell receptor (beta chain). CDR1 is SGHRS and CDR2 is YFSETQ in the germline V gene. The CDR3 runs to 11 residues. Trimming pared 4 bases from V and 6 bases from J, leaving 8 bases between. Sequencing was performed with immunoSEQ multiplex PCR; in TCRdb, only in-frame clones are kept and a portion is missing. The sample consists of 60,000 to 70,000 clones, 91% of them appearing once. This record belongs to a study of T cell changes during pregnancy in multiple sclerosis. The chain carries TRBV5-1 and TRBJ2-7, with no clear D. This TCR derives from a female donor in good health, enrolled as a control in a pregnancy study. The material sequenced was peripheral blood, taken in the third trimester of pregnancy. CDR3 bases: TGCGCCAGCAGCCAAAGAGGCGAGCAGTACTTC. Its translation is CASSQRGEQYF.